These 18 T cell receptor beta chains were all obtained from the same sample, sequenced in a study of cytomegalovirus exposure and HLA in healthy donors. 13 Jbeta primers and 60 Vbeta primers were used for the PCR. TCRdb's copy holds only in-frame clones and misses some; the assay was immunoSEQ multiplex PCR. Of under 200,000 clones in the sample, 70% to 90% are singletons; the top ten hold 9.3%. Sequencing was carried out using PBMCs. The receptors derive from a man aged 18 to 35 in good health and CMV-seropositive.

The chain joins TRBV5-1 to TRBJ2-7; 14 bases agree with TRBD2. Germline trimming cut 4 bases from V and 5 bases from J; bases unmatched to any gene: 11. Germline-derived CDR1 and CDR2 are SGHRS and YFSETQ. The CDR3 totals 17 residues. In nucleotides, the CDR3 is TGCGCCAGCAGCCCTTTGGGACTAGCGGGGGAAGGGGACGAGCAGTACTTC. Encoded protein: CASSPLGLAGEGDEQYF.

Details on this clone: One end of the junction is discordant with germline, which a read error may explain. V gene TRBV5-4 combines with J gene TRBJ1-1, with D unclear. This CDR3 has 13 residues. Germline assignment: CDR1 SGHNT and CDR2 YYREEE (reference sequence). The CDR3 bases are TGTGCCAGCCCAGTTACCGGGAGGAGAAGGTTGGACTTT. Translated: CASPVTGRRRLDF.

The chain couples TRBV23-1 to TRBJ2-5; 12 bases align to TRBD2. TRBV23-1 has ORF status, its function being uncertain. This CDR3 is built from 15 residues. The V gene end was trimmed by 4 bases and the J gene end by 2 bases; junction bases not matched to a gene: 2. CDR3 in DNA: TGCGCCAGCAGTCGTCTAGCGGGGGGGCAAGAGACCCAGTACTTC. It yields the protein CASSRLAGGQETQYF.

The chain couples TRBV5-8 to TRBJ2-1, with 7 bases fitting TRBD2. After removal of 4 bases from V and 0 bases from J, the junction contained 7 bases not matched to a gene. CDR1 is SGHTS and CDR2 is YDEGEE in the germline V gene. The CDR3 has 16 amino acids. CDR3 nucleotide sequence: TGTGCCAGCAGCGCGGTGGGGACTACCTCCTACAATGAGCAGTTCTTC. Translated, it gives CASSAVGTTSYNEQFF.

The chain links TRBV6-1 to TRBJ1-1, with TRBD1 identical over 9 bases. Unmatched junction bases numbered 1, after V lost 3 bases and J lost 2 bases. CDR1 is MNHNS and CDR2 is SASEGT in the germline V gene. This CDR3 has 14 residues. CDR3 nucleotides: TGTGCCAGCAGTGAGACAGGGGGTAACACTGAAGCTTTCTTT. Amino acid sequence: CASSETGGNTEAFF.

The V and J genes are TRBV7-9 and TRBJ1-1; D call uncertain. Trimming left V 3 bases short and J 1 base short, with 3 bases between. Germline V gives CDR1 SEHNR, CDR2 FQNEAQ (reference sequence). The CDR3 has 12 residues. The CDR3: CASSFGNTEAFF. In nucleotides, the CDR3 is TGTGCCAGCAGCTTCGGGAACACTGAAGCTTTCTTT.

V and J are TRBV27 and TRBJ2-1, with D possibly TRBD2 on 5 matching bases. Per germline, CDR1 MNHEY and CDR2 SMNVEV (reference sequence). The CDR3 length is 15 residues. V lost 2 bases, J lost 4 bases, and 12 bases lay in between. CDR3 in amino acids: CASSLTRSLYNEQFF. Here the CDR3 DNA reads TGTGCCAGCAGTTTAACTAGGAGCCTTTACAATGAGCAGTTCTTC.

The rearrangement uses TRBV5-1 and TRBJ2-3; D might be TRBD2 (5 bases). The CDR3 loop spans 17 amino acids. The V gene lost 0 bases and the J gene lost 1 base, with 15 bases spanning the gap. From germline, CDR1 is SGHRS and CDR2 YFSETQ. The CDR3 DNA reads as TGCGCCAGCAGCTTGGTTAGTAAGCGGTGGGGCACAGATACGCAGTATTTT. This encodes CASSLVSKRWGTDTQYF.

CDR3 protein: CASSLAGGGTDTQYF. The CDR3, as DNA: TGTGCCAGCAGCTTAGCTGGCGGGGGCACAGATACGCAGTATTTT. J is TRBJ2-3 and V is TRBV11-1; D is perhaps TRBD2 (6 bases). From germline, CDR1 is SGHAT and CDR2 FQDESV (reference sequence). CDR3 length: 15 amino acids. Trimming shortened V by 0 bases and J by 1 base, and 8 bases separated the two germline ends.

The V call is TRBV6-5, the J call TRBJ2-7; 11 positions agree with TRBD2. The V gene end was trimmed by 8 bases and the J gene end by 4 bases; junction bases not matched to a gene: 4. The V gene's germline CDR1 is MNHEY and CDR2 SVGAGI. CDR3 length equals 13 residues. This CDR3 is CASRLAGLYEQYF. CDR3 DNA: TGTGCCAGCCGACTAGCGGGGTTGTACGAGCAGTACTTC.

V usage is TRBV6-6 and J usage is TRBJ1-5; D gene unclear. V gave up 11 bases and J gave up 1 base, with 15 bases separating them. The CDR3 runs 14 residues. Germline loops: CDR1 MNHNY, CDR2 SVGAGI (reference sequence). CDR3 in amino acids: CAEREGRSNQPQHF. The CDR3 DNA reads as TGTGCCGAACGGGAAGGTAGAAGCAATCAGCCCCAGCATTTT.

This clone appeared once. The rearrangement joins TRBV10-1 to TRBJ2-3; 10 bases line up with TRBD1. Germline values: CDR1 WNHNN, CDR2 SYGVQD (reference sequence). Losses at the gene ends were 3 bases for V and 4 bases for J; bases not matched to a gene: 7. The CDR3 runs to 16 residues. CDR3: CASSDIDGTGADTQYF. In nucleotides, the CDR3 is TGCGCCAGCAGTGATATCGACGGGACAGGGGCAGATACGCAGTATTTT.

This chain links TRBV6-6 with TRBJ2-5, with 7 positions matching TRBD1. Per the germline V gene, CDR1 is MNHNY and CDR2 is SVGAGI (reference sequence). V shed 2 bases, J shed 6 bases, and the junction held 6 bases outside the gene matches. This CDR3 comprises 14 residues. CDR3 coding DNA: TGTGCCAGCAGTTACGGACAGGTCGGACAGACCCAGTACTTC. Translated, it gives CASSYGQVGQTQYF.

The rearrangement links TRBV4-1 to TRBJ2-7, with D perhaps TRBD1 (5 bases). The CDR3 sequence is 14 residues long. The germline CDR1 and CDR2 sequences are MGHRA and YSYEKL. Between the trimmed V and J ends, which lost 1 base and 7 bases, there was a span of 14 bases. DNA for the CDR3: TGCGCCAGCAGCCAAGCCGCAGGGCTCGAGGAGCAGTACTTC. It codes for CASSQAAGLEEQYF.

In this sample, this clone turned up a few times. CDR3 DNA: TGTGCCAGCTGGTGGGGGGTAGGTCAGCCCCAGCATTTT. It encodes CASWWGVGQPQHF. The chain employs TRBV19 and TRBJ1-5; TRBD1 might be the D (5 bases). The CDR3 is 13 residues long. The V gene's germline CDR1 is LNHDA and CDR2 SQIVND (reference sequence). Trimming left V 9 bases short and J 6 bases short, with 15 bases between.

The J gene is TRBJ2-5, the V gene TRBV27; 11 bases agree with TRBD2. The J call may be incorrect, as the DNA end agrees better with TRBJ2-7. Germline V gives CDR1 MNHEY, CDR2 SMNVEV (reference sequence). CDR3 length: 16 amino acids. CDR3 loop: CASSHSLTSGNYEQYF. For the CDR3, the DNA is TGTGCCAGCAGTCACTCATTGACTAGCGGGAACTACGAGCAGTACTTC.

The chain uses TRBV2 and TRBJ1-5; D gene uncertain. The length of the CDR3 is 18 residues. Looked up from germline, CDR1 is SNHLY and CDR2 is FYNNEI. Trimming cost V 3 bases and J 1 base, with 19 bases left between them. The CDR3 is CASSDAQSGVRSNQPQHF. CDR3 in DNA: TGTGCCAGCAGTGACGCCCAATCGGGAGTACGGAGCAATCAGCCCCAGCATTTT.

The rearrangement links TRBV7-2 to TRBJ2-2; perhaps TRBD1 as D (5 bases). This CDR3 region has 14 residues. Trimming stripped 5 bases from V and 6 bases from J, with 13 bases between. Germline values: CDR1 SGHTA, CDR2 FQGNSA. DNA of the CDR3: TGTGCCAGCAGCCCATGGCAGGGCGCCGGGGAGCTGTTTTTT. It codes for CASSPWQGAGELFF.